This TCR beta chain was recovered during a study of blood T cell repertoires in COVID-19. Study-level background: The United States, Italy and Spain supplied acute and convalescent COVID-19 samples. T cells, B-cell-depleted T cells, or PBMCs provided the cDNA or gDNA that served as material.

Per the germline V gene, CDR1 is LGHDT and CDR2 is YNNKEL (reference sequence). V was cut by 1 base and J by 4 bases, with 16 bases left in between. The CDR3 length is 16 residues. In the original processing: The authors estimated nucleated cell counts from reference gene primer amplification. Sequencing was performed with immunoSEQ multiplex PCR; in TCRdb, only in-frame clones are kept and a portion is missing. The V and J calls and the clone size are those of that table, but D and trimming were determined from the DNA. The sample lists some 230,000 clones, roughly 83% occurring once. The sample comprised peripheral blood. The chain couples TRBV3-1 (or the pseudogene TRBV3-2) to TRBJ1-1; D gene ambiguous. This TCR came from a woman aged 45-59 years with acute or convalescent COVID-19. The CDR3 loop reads CASSQASIKGSTEAFF. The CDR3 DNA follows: TGTGCCAGCAGCCAAGCGTCGATCAAAGGGAGCACTGAAGCTTTCTTT.